This record looks at one T cell receptor (beta chain) sequence and its context. Profiling relied on immunoSEQ multiplex PCR, and the TCRdb table lists in-frame clones only, not all of them. Of about 50,000 clones in the sample, around 81% were seen once. The data were taken from a study of blood T cell repertoires in COVID-19. In the study overall: COVID-19 samples collected from the United States, Italy and Spain covered acute and convalescent phases.

The length of the CDR3 is 13 residues. The V and J ends lost 7 bases and 8 bases respectively, with 17 bases between them. CDR1 is LNHDA, CDR2 SQIVND, per germline (reference sequence). The clonotype was recovered from a woman over 75 with COVID-19, enrolled during active disease. V usage is TRBV19 and J usage is TRBJ1-2; maybe TRBD1 (5 bases). What was sequenced was peripheral blood. CDR3 nucleotides: TGTGCCAGTACCCCCGACAGCGTTAGCGGCTACACCTTC. Protein: CASTPDSVSGYTF.